A selection of T cell receptor beta chains follows, all from one sample in a study of blood T cell repertoires in COVID-19. The table came from immunoSEQ multiplex PCR; TCRdb's copy has only in-frame clones and leaves some out. The sample holds 150,000 or so clones, around 91% seen once. Source material: peripheral blood. These receptors originate from a man aged 18 to 30 with COVID-19, enrolled during active disease. The CDR3 runs from the conserved cysteine through the conserved F or W. The D gene is left open where the match is weak. Rows give clone size only sometimes, using once, few, many, or a class for an expanded clone.

- | - | TRBJ2-3 | TRBV5-6 | CASSLSTRDTQYF | TGTGCCAGCAGCTTGTCCACTCGGGATACGCAGTATTTT
- | - | TRBJ2-1 | TRBV19 | CASRNPFGGRTYNEQFF | TGTGCCAGTAGAAACCCCTTTGGAGGGAGAACCTACAATGAGCAGTTCTTC
TRBD1 | - | TRBJ2-3 | TRBV7-9 | CASSLWTGARTDTQYF | TGTGCCAGCAGCCTTTGGACAGGGGCCCGCACAGATACGCAGTATTTT
TRBD2 | - | TRBJ2-3 | TRBV13 | CASSLASSGRTQYF | TGTGCCAGCAGCTTAGCTTCTAGCGGGAGGACGCAGTATTTT
- | - | TRBJ1-6 | TRBV7-2 | CASSLTGSYNSPLHF | TGTGCCAGCAGCTTAACCGGCTCCTATAATTCACCCCTCCACTTT
- | - | TRBJ1-1 | TRBV18 | CASSRAGAVNTEAFF | TGTGCCAGCTCACGGGCAGGGGCAGTGAACACTGAAGCTTTCTTT
- | - | TRBJ2-5 | TRBV27 | CASSLSSQGNGETQYF | TGTGCCAGCAGTTTATCGAGTCAGGGGAACGGGGAGACCCAGTACTTC
- | - | TRBJ2-2 | TRBV6-5 | CASSYLPTGELFF | TGTGCCAGCAGTTACCTACCAACCGGGGAGCTGTTTTTT
TRBD1 | - | TRBJ1-2 | TRBV6-5 | CASSRRTGGGYGYTF | TGTGCCAGCAGCCGCCGGACAGGGGGCGGCTATGGCTACACCTTC
- | - | TRBJ1-1 | TRBV6-5 | CASRRGITEAFF | TGTGCCAGCCGACGGGGGATCACTGAAGCTTTCTTT
TRBD2 | - | TRBJ2-7 | TRBV2 | CASSSSGSLYEQYF | TGTGCCAGCAGTTCTAGCGGGAGTTTATATGAGCAGTACTTC
- | once | TRBJ2-7 | TRBV19 | CASSLTGLSDYEQYF | TGTGCCAGTAGTCTAACAGGGTTGAGCGACTACGAGCAGTACTTC
- | - | TRBJ2-1 | TRBV2 | CASSTLWQGPYNEQFF | TGTGCCAGCAGTACTCTATGGCAGGGTCCCTACAATGAGCAGTTCTTC
TRBD1 | - | TRBJ1-2 | TRBV5-6 | CASSFERDSPYGYTF | TGTGCCAGCAGCTTCGAACGGGACAGCCCCTATGGCTACACCTTC
TRBD2 | - | TRBJ2-1 | TRBV6-2/TRBV6-3 | CASSYSPLGLARGSYNEQFF | TGTGCCAGCAGTTACTCCCCGCTCGGACTAGCGAGGGGCTCCTACAATGAGCAGTTCTTC
- | - | TRBJ1-5 | TRBV28 | CASSLIWQGNQPQHF | TGTGCCAGCAGTTTAATATGGCAGGGCAATCAGCCCCAGCATTTT
TRBD2 | - | TRBJ2-3 | TRBV11-3 | CASSLRLAGGPDTQYF | TGTGCCAGCAGCTTACGGCTAGCGGGAGGTCCAGATACGCAGTATTTT
- | - | TRBJ2-1 | TRBV28 | CASSLRWQTSYNEQFF | TGTGCCAGCAGTTTGAGGTGGCAGACCTCCTACAATGAGCAGTTCTTC
TRBD1 | - | TRBJ2-7 | TRBV3-1/TRBV3-2 | CASSQLSRGQRYYEQYF | TGTGCCAGCAGCCAGCTCAGCAGGGGGCAACGTTACTACGAGCAGTACTTC
- | few | TRBJ1-2 | TRBV13 | CASSPRRGWNYGYTF | TGTGCCAGCAGCCCCCGGCGGGGATGGAACTATGGCTACACCTTC
- | - | TRBJ2-7 | TRBV28 | CATASSYEQYF | TGTGCCACTGCTAGCTCCTACGAGCAGTACTTC
- | - | TRBJ2-1 | TRBV9 | CASSVAGRAFDNEQFF | TGTGCCAGCAGCGTAGCTGGCAGGGCATTCGACAATGAGCAGTTCTTC
- | - | TRBJ2-5 | TRBV6-5 | CASSYSAEETQYF | TGTGCCAGCAGTTACTCGGCAGAAGAGACCCAGTACTTC
- | - | TRBJ2-2 | TRBV7-9 | CASSPLNTGELFF | TGTGCCAGCAGCCCCCTGAACACCGGGGAGCTGTTTTTT
TRBD1 | - | TRBJ1-2 | TRBV5-6 | CASSLERTGGYTF | TGTGCCAGCAGCTTGGAGCGGACAGGCGGCTACACCTTC
TRBD1 | once | TRBJ1-4 | TRBV30 | CAWSPRQGHATNEKLLF | TGTGCCTGGAGTCCAAGACAGGGCCATGCAACTAATGAAAAACTGCTTTTT
TRBD2 | - | TRBJ2-5 | TRBV28 | CASSLGGGLGVETQYF | TGTGCCAGCAGTTTAGGGGGGGGACTGGGTGTCGAGACCCAGTACTTC
TRBD1 | - | TRBJ1-1 | TRBV28 | CASSPLTGFLREAFF | TGTGCCAGCAGTCCCTTGACAGGGTTCCTCCGCGAAGCTTTCTTT
TRBD2 | once | TRBJ2-3 | TRBV14 | CASSPGRETDTQYF | TGTGCCAGCAGCCCCGGGAGGGAGACAGATACGCAGTATTTT
- | - | TRBJ2-7 | TRBV5-4 | CASSLGSTYEQYF | TGTGCCAGCAGCTTGGGTAGTACCTACGAGCAGTACTTC
- | - | TRBJ2-2 | TRBV4-1 | CASSRKGLSNTGELFF | TGCGCCAGCAGTCGAAAGGGACTTTCGAACACCGGGGAGCTGTTTTTT
TRBD1 | once | TRBJ1-1 | TRBV14 | CASSPWDRENTEAFF | TGTGCCAGCAGCCCCTGGGACAGAGAAAACACTGAAGCTTTCTTT
- | once | TRBJ1-1 | TRBV5-6 | CASSLETRPNTEAFF | TGTGCCAGCAGCTTGGAAACCAGGCCGAACACTGAAGCTTTCTTT
TRBD1 | - | TRBJ1-3 | TRBV5-1 | CASSLAGDRNSGNTIYF | TGCGCCAGCAGCTTGGCCGGGGACAGAAACTCTGGAAACACCATATATTTT
- | - | TRBJ1-3 | TRBV28 | CASSDLRRLGNTIYF | TGTGCCAGCAGTGATCTGAGACGACTTGGAAACACCATATATTTT
- | - | TRBJ2-4 | TRBV27 | CASSTGHSKNIQYF | TGTGCCAGCAGCACCGGTCATTCCAAAAACATTCAGTACTTC
- | - | TRBJ2-7 | TRBV6-5 | CASSYGRGSYEQYF | TGTGCCAGCAGTTACGGCAGGGGATCCTACGAGCAGTACTTC
- | once | TRBJ2-1 | TRBV6-4 | CASSEGWGDYNEQFF | TGTGCCAGCAGCGAAGGGTGGGGGGACTACAATGAGCAGTTCTTC
- | - | TRBJ2-7 | TRBV5-6 | CASSLPLREVNEQYF | TGTGCCAGCAGCTTGCCCCTCAGGGAAGTCAACGAGCAGTACTTC
TRBD1 | once | TRBJ1-5 | TRBV15 | CATSLHPTDDRVPRQPQHF | TGTGCCACCAGCTTGCACCCCACCGACGACAGGGTCCCAAGGCAGCCCCAGCATTTT
- | once | TRBJ2-1 | TRBV20-1 | CSANRENEQFF | TGCAGTGCTAACCGGGAGAATGAGCAGTTCTTC
TRBD1 | - | TRBJ1-5 | TRBV5-8 | CASSFGPRDRAYQPQHF | TGTGCCAGCAGCTTTGGGCCCCGGGACAGAGCTTATCAGCCCCAGCATTTT
TRBD2 | - | TRBJ2-7 | TRBV28 | CASRAGGPYEQYF | TGTGCCAGCAGGGCGGGAGGCCCCTACGAGCAGTACTTC
TRBD1 | few | TRBJ1-6 | TRBV27 | CASSLKPGTGHSPLHF | TGTGCCAGCAGTTTAAAGCCCGGGACAGGGCATTCACCCCTCCACTTT
- | - | TRBJ1-1 | TRBV30 | CAWSVSPGHLTKEAFF | TGTGCCTGGAGTGTAAGCCCGGGACACCTCACTAAGGAGGCTTTCTTT
TRBD2 | - | TRBJ2-3 | TRBV4-3 | CASSQEGILTSGMSDTQYF | TGCGCCAGCAGCCAAGAAGGAATTTTGACTAGCGGGATGTCAGATACGCAGTATTTT
- | - | TRBJ1-5 | TRBV6-2/TRBV6-3 | CASSPLAGQPQHF | TGTGCCAGCAGCCCCTTAGCGGGGCAGCCCCAGCATTTT
TRBD2 | - | TRBJ2-1 | TRBV7-2 | CASSLESWREAYNEQFF | TGTGCCAGCAGCTTAGAGTCGTGGCGGGAGGCCTACAATGAGCAGTTCTTC
TRBD1 | - | TRBJ1-2 | TRBV4-1 | CASSQAAGGDGYTF | TGCGCCAGCAGCCAAGCGGCAGGGGGCGACGGCTACACCTTC
- | - | TRBJ1-5 | TRBV7-2 | CASSLEMRQPQHF | TGTGCCAGCAGCTTAGAGATGCGTCAGCCCCAGCATTTT